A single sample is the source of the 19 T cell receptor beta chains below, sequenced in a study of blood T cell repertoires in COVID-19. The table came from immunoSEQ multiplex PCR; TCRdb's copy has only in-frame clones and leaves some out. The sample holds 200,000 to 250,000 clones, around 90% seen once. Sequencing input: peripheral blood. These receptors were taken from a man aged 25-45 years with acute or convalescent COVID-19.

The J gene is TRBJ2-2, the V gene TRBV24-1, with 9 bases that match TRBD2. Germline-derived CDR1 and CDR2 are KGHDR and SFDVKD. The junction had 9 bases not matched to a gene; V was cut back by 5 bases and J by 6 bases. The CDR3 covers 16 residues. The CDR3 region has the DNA TGTGCCACCAGTGTTCGTAGCGGGAGTATGGCCGGGGAGCTGTTTTTT. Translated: CATSVRSGSMAGELFF.

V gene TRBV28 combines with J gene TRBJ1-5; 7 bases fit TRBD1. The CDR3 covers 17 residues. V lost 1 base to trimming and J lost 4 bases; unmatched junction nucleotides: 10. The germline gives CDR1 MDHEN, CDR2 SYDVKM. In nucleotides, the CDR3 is TGTGCCAGCAGTTTATTTAGGGGGCAGGAACCAAATCAGCCCCAGCATTTT. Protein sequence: CASSLFRGQEPNQPQHF.

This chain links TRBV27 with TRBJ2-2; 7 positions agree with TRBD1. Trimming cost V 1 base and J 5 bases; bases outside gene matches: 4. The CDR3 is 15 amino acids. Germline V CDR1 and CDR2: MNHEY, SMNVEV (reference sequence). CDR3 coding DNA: TGTGCCAGCAGTTTATACTTACAGGGGACCGGGGAGCTGTTTTTT. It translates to CASSLYLQGTGELFF.

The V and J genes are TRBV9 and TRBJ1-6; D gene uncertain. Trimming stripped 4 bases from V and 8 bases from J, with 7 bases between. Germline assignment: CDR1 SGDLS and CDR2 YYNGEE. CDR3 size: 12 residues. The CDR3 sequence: CASSKRDSPLHF. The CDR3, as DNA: TGTGCCAGCAGCAAGAGGGATTCACCCCTCCACTTT.

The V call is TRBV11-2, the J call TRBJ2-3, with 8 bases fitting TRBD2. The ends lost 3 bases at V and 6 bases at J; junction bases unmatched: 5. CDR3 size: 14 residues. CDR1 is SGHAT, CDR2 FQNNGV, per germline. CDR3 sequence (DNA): TGTGCCAGCAGCTTGGCGGGGGGAGGGGATACGCAGTATTTT. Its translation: CASSLAGGGDTQYF.

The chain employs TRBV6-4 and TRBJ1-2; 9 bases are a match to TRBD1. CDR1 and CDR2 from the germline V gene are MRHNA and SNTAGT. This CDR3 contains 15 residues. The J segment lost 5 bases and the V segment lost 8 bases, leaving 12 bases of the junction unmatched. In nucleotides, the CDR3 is TGTGCCAGCCGTAGCCAATACAGGGGGCCTTATGGCTACACCTTC. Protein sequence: CASRSQYRGPYGYTF.

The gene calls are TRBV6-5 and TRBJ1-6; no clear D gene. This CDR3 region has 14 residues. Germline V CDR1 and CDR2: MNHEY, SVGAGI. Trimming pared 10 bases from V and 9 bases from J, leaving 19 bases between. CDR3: CATRYEGKGSPLHF. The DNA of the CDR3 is TGTGCCACCAGATATGAGGGAAAAGGTTCACCCCTCCACTTT.

CDR3 sequence: CASSPGTDKVIQYF. The CDR3 DNA follows: TGCGCCAGCAGTCCTGGGACAGATAAGGTCATTCAGTACTTC. The genes are TRBV5-1 and TRBJ2-4; 7 bases line up with TRBD1. Unmatched junction bases numbered 11, after V lost 5 bases and J lost 9 bases. The CDR3 loop spans 14 amino acids. From germline, CDR1 is SGHRS and CDR2 YFSETQ.

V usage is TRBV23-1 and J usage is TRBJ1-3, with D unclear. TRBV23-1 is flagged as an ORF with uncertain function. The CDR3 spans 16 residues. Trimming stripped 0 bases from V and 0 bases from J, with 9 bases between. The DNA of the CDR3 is TGCGCCAGCAGTCAATCGAGGGTTCTCTCTGGAAACACCATATATTTT. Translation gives CASSQSRVLSGNTIYF.

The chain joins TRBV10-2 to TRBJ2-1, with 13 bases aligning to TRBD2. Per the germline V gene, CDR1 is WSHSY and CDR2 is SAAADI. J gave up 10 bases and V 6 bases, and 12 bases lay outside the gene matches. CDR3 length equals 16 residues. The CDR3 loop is CASRVTSGRAGGEQFF. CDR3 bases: TGCGCCAGCAGGGTAACTAGCGGGAGGGCCGGAGGCGAGCAGTTCTTC.

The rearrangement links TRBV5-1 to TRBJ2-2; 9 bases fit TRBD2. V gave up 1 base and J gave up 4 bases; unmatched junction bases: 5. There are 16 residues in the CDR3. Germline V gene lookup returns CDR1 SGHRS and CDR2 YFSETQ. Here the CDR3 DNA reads TGCGCCAGCAGCTTGCGAGCGGGAGGAGCCACCGGGGAGCTGTTTTTT. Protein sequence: CASSLRAGGATGELFF.

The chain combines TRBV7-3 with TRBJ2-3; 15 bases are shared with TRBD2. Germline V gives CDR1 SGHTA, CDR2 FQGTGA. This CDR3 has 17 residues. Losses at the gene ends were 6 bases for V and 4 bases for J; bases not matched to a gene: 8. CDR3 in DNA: TGTGCCAGCAGTCTGGGACTAGCGGGGGGAATTCCAGATACGCAGTATTTT. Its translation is CASSLGLAGGIPDTQYF.

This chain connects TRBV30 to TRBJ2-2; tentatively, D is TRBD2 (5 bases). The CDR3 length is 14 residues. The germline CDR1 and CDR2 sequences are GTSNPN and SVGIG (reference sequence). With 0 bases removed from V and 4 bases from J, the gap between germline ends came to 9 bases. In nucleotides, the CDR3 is TGTGCCTGGAGTGTACAAGCGGTCACCGGGGAGCTGTTTTTT. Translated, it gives CAWSVQAVTGELFF.

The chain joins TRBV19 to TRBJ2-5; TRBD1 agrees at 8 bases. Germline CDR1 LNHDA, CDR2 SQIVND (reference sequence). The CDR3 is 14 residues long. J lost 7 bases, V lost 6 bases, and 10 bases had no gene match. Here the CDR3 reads CASSPLTGVMTQYF. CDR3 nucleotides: TGTGCCAGTAGCCCCTTGACAGGGGTTATGACCCAGTACTTC.

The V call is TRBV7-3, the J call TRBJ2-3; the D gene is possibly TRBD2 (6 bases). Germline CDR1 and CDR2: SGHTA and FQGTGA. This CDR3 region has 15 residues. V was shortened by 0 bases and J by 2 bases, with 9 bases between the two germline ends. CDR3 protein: CASSLTSGNTDTQYF. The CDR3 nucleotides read TGTGCCAGCAGCTTAACTAGCGGAAACACAGATACGCAGTATTTT. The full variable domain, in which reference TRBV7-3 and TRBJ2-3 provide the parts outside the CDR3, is GAGVSQTPSNKVTEKGKYVELRCDPISGHTALYWYRQSLGQGPEFLIYFQGTGAADDSGLPNDRFFAVRPEGSVSTLKIQRTERGDSAVYLCASSLTSGNTDTQYFGPGTRLTVL.

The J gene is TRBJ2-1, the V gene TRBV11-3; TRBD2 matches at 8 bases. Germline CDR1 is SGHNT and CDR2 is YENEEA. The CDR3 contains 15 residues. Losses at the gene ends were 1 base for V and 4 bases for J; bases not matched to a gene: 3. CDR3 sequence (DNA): TGTGCCAGCAGCTTAGCGGGAGGGCCTTACAATGAGCAGTTCTTC. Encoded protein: CASSLAGGPYNEQFF. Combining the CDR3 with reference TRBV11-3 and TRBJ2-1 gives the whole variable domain EAGVVQSPRYKIIEKKQPVAFWCNPISGHNTLYWYLQNLGQGPELLIRYENEEAVDDSQLPKDRFSAERLKGVDSTLKIQPAELGDSAVYLCASSLAGGPYNEQFFGPGTRLTVL.

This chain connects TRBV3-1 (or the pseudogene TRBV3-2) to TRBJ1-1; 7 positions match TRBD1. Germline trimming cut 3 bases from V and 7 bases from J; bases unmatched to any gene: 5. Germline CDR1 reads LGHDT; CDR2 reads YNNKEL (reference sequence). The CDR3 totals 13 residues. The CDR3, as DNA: TGTGCCAGCAGCCATGGGACAGTTGGTGAAGCTTTCTTT. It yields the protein CASSHGTVGEAFF.

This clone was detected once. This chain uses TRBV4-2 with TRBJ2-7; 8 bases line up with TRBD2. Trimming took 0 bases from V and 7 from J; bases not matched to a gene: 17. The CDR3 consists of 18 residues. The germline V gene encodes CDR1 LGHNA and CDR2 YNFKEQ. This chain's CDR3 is CASSQDIAGTRGPREQYF. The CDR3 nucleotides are TGTGCCAGCAGCCAAGACATAGCAGGGACTAGGGGTCCTCGAGAGCAGTACTTC.

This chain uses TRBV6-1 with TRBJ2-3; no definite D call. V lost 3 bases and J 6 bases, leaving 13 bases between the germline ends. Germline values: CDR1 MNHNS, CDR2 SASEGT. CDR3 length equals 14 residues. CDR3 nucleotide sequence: TGTGCCAGCAGTGAGAGACTTCCCCGGGATACGCAGTATTTT. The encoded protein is CASSERLPRDTQYF.